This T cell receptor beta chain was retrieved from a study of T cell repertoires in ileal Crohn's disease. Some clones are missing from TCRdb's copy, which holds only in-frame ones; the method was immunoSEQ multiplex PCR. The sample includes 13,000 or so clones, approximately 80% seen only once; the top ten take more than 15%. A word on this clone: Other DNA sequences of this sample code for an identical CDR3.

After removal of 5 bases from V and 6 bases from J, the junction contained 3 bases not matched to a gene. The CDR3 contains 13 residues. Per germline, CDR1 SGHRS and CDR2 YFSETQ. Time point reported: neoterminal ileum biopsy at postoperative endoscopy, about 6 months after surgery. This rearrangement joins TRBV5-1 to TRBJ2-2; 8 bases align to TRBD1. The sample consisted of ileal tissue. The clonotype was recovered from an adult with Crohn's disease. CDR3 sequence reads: CASSTDRAGELFF. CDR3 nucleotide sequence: TGCGCCAGCAGTACGGACAGGGCCGGGGAGCTGTTTTTT.